These T cell receptor beta chains were read from a single sample in a study of identical twins. MiXCR, run by TCRdb on the 5' RACE reads, gives a single entry per CDR3 protein. Of roughly 690,000 distinct CDR3 sequences in the sample, around 6.1% were seen once. The sample was naive T cells sorted from blood. The receptors were gathered from a man between 18 and 29 years old in good health. CDR3s leave out the opening cysteine and the closing phenylalanine or tryptophan. Fields, in order: V gene, clone size, D gene, J gene, CDR3 protein. The D gene is left open where the match is weak. A clone size is listed for some rows: how often the clone was seen (once, few, many), or a class if it is expanded.

TRBV11-2	few	TRBD2	TRBJ2-1	ASSLDPGLAANEQF
TRBV5-1	many	.	TRBJ2-3	ASSPFGVVQY
TRBV18	many	.	TRBJ2-2	ASSHFGQLRNTGELF
TRBV20-1	many	TRBD2	TRBJ2-2	SARKTSVSGELF
TRBV28	.	.	TRBJ2-7	ASSLFVRSYEQY
TRBV6-2/TRBV6-3	.	.	TRBJ2-2	ASRVGTGYTGELF
TRBV10-3	.	.	TRBJ2-3	AISEGGYTQY
TRBV14	.	.	TRBJ1-2	ASSQAAEWIGYT
TRBV9	few	.	TRBJ2-2	ASALQGTNTGELF
TRBV19	few	.	TRBJ1-5	ASSIPSFSNQPQH
TRBV29-1	many	.	TRBJ1-4	SVVFFEDGGVEKLF
TRBV20-1	many	TRBD2	TRBJ2-3	SARVWMRGSPRVDTQY
TRBV5-1	few	.	TRBJ2-1	ASSPGAHSDVWKEQF
TRBV18	.	.	TRBJ2-7	ASSPPSGRLPY
TRBV6-1	few	.	TRBJ1-2	ASNKDDWEGYGYT
TRBV12-3/TRBV12-4	many	.	TRBJ2-7	ASRPLTGNYEQY
TRBV28	many	TRBD2	TRBJ2-3	ASSGRSSGIADTQY
TRBV20-1	.	.	TRBJ2-2	SASDYANTGELF